This T cell receptor beta chain was identified in a study of Graves' ophthalmopathy and Graves' hyperthyroidism. Moderate-to-severe activity, CAS ≥3, NOSPECS ≥4 and a duration under 3 months were seen in donors with ophthalmopathy. TCR beta CDR3 amplification used RNA transcripts. The first round was an RT-PCR with HTBI primers, and the second round was a multiplex PCR. TCRdb re-called the multiplex PCR reads with MiXCR, one entry per CDR3 protein. This sample has over 450,000 distinct CDR3 sequences, with roughly an eighth found just once. Study observations and caveats: Built on 13 signatures, a model told ophthalmopathy apart from stable hyperthyroidism with over 85% sensitivity and around 80% specificity.

Germline V lookup: CDR1 SEHNR, CDR2 FQNEAQ (reference sequence). The V and J ends lost 2 bases and 6 bases respectively, with 14 bases between them. The CDR3 runs to 15 residues. This clonotype was counted only a few times. The antigen remains undetermined. Sequencing was performed on blood. V and J are TRBV7-9 and TRBJ2-1, with D unclear. The TCR sequence derives from a woman younger than 45 with Graves' ophthalmopathy. In DNA, the CDR3 is TGTGCCAGCAGCTTAATCGGAGTCCCTCCCAATGAGCAGTTCTTC. Translated: CASSLIGVPPNEQFF.